The present TCR beta chain was sequenced within a study of lymphopenia after photon versus proton radiotherapy. Study results and caveats: Larger post-nadir TCR diversity loss correlated inversely with survival in deceased patients. Post-nadir diversity loss with photons came from oligoclonal expansion, particularly CD8+ Temra cells. Under photons, naive T cells and diversity fell while effector/memory populations rose. Better survival with proton therapy was suggested as possible, not demonstrated.

Profiled with immunoSEQ multiplex PCR; TCRdb holds only in-frame clones, not every one. Found here are about 5,000 clones, 70% to 90% of them singletons; the top ten hold around 17%. As regards this clone: No antigen is known for it.

From germline, CDR1 is SGHDT and CDR2 YYEEEE. Germline trimming cut 1 base from V and 0 bases from J; bases unmatched to any gene: 3. CDR3 length equals 16 residues. The starting material was peripheral blood, obtained from a patient treated with photon-based radiotherapy. The receptor was derived from a man aged 25-45 years with gastric cancer. J is TRBJ2-5 and V is TRBV5-6; the match to TRBD1 covers 10 bases. CDR3 region: CASSLSGQGHQETQYF. CDR3 coding DNA: TGTGCCAGCAGCTTGTCGGGACAGGGGCACCAAGAGACCCAGTACTTC. Combining the CDR3 with reference TRBV5-6 and TRBJ2-5 gives the whole variable domain DAGVTQSPTHLIKTRGQQVTLRCSPKSGHDTVSWYQQALGQGPQFIFQYYEEEERQRGNFPDRFSGHQFPNYSSELNVNALLLGDSALYLCASSLSGQGHQETQYFGPGTRLLVL.